A single sample is the source of the 17 T cell receptor beta chains below, sequenced in a study of blood T cell repertoires in COVID-19 (dated by TCRdb to between 2020 and 2021). Preparation of the library involved the immunoSEQ multiplex PCR assay. The immuneACCESS repertoire file appears here via TCRdb, limited to in-frame rearrangements. These files lack a portion of the clones; in checked studies, under half of the deficit traces to unresolved V genes, and the cause of the others is not known. For this sample the table gives about 180,000 clones, of which around 80% were detected only once. About 12% of the sample belongs to the ten largest clones. The sequencing input was peripheral blood. These receptors came from a woman older than 75 with COVID-19, enrolled during active disease.

V usage is TRBV11-3 and J usage is TRBJ2-3, with unresolved D. This CDR3 region has 12 residues. Germline CDR1 reads SGHNT; CDR2 reads YENEEA. The V and J ends lost 8 bases and 2 bases respectively, with 8 bases between them. The CDR3 spells CASESPTDTQYF. In DNA, the CDR3 is TGTGCCAGCGAGAGCCCCACAGATACGCAGTATTTT.

This clone was seen only a few times. The chain joins TRBV19 to TRBJ1-5, with D perhaps matching TRBD1 (6 bases). This CDR3 region has 13 residues. V dropped 8 bases and J dropped 8 bases, with 16 bases sitting between them. Germline loops: CDR1 LNHDA, CDR2 SQIVND (reference sequence). CDR3 nucleotide sequence: TGTGCCAGTCAACGCAGGGGTGGGGAGCCCCAGCATTTT. It yields the protein CASQRRGGEPQHF.

This chain uses TRBV19 with TRBJ1-1; 9 bases agree with TRBD1. Germline trimming cut 6 bases from V and 1 base from J; bases unmatched to any gene: 6. The CDR3 totals 15 residues. The germline CDR1 and CDR2 sequences are LNHDA and SQIVND (reference sequence). The CDR3 spells CASRREQGANTEAFF. The CDR3 nucleotides read TGTGCCAGTAGAAGGGAACAGGGGGCGAACACTGAAGCTTTCTTT.

This clone has just one count. The chain links TRBV30 to TRBJ1-4; D remains ambiguous. This CDR3 spans 14 amino acids. The germline V and J ends were trimmed by 2 bases and 0 bases, with 7 bases remaining between them. Germline CDR1 and CDR2: GTSNPN and SVGIG (reference sequence). In nucleotides, the CDR3 is TGTGCCTGGAGTCGGGGAACAACTAATGAAAAACTGTTTTTT. The encoded protein is CAWSRGTTNEKLFF.

V usage is TRBV5-5 and J usage is TRBJ2-2; 9 positions agree with TRBD1. J was trimmed by 5 bases and V by 0 bases; bases with no gene match: 5. Germline V gene data show CDR1 as SGHKS and CDR2 as YYEKEE (reference sequence). This CDR3 comprises 16 residues. The DNA of the CDR3 is TGTGCCAGCAGCTTGGTAGGACAGGGGAGGACCGGGGAGCTGTTTTTT. Its protein product is CASSLVGQGRTGELFF.

On this clone: The same CDR3 arises from other DNA sequences in this sample as well. V is TRBV5-1 and J is TRBJ2-2; no clear D. In germline, CDR1 is SGHRS, CDR2 YFSETQ. CDR3 size: 14 residues. V was shortened by 0 bases and J by 1 base, with 4 bases between the two germline ends. CDR3 residues: CASSLDGNTGELFF. The CDR3 coding sequence is TGCGCCAGCAGCTTGGACGGGAACACCGGGGAGCTGTTTTTT.

The chain carries TRBV18 and TRBJ2-7; 9 nucleotides agree with TRBD1. From germline, CDR1 is KGHSH and CDR2 LQKENI. CDR3 size: 14 residues. V shed 4 bases and J 7 bases; nucleotides not matched to a gene: 8. This CDR3 is CASSRTQGAGEQYF. DNA of the CDR3: TGTGCCAGCTCACGAACACAGGGGGCGGGGGAGCAGTACTTC.

The chain carries TRBV7-6 and TRBJ1-2; 7 bases match TRBD1. V lost 5 bases, J lost 4 bases, and 7 bases stayed unmatched. The V gene's germline CDR1 is SGHVS and CDR2 FNYEAQ. The CDR3 covers 14 residues. CDR3 sequence (DNA): TGTGCCAGCAGCCCTGACAGGGTTGGCTATGGCTACACCTTC. Residues: CASSPDRVGYGYTF.

The V gene is TRBV11-2, the J gene TRBJ1-2; maybe TRBD1 (5 bases). Germline V gene data show CDR1 as SGHAT and CDR2 as FQNNGV. The length of the CDR3 is 14 residues. The V end was cut by 6 bases, the J end by 1 base, with 12 bases between. The CDR3 nucleotides are TGTGCCAGCAGTTCAGGGTTAATTAACTATGGCTACACCTTC. Translating it yields CASSSGLINYGYTF.

The chain couples TRBV9 to TRBJ2-7; TRBD2 is a possible D gene (6 bases). Germline V lookup: CDR1 SGDLS, CDR2 YYNGEE. The CDR3 consists of 16 residues. Trimming cost V 3 bases and J 0 bases, with 16 bases left between them. CDR3 nucleotides: TGTGCCAGCAGCGGCCGAGAGGCGGGGCCCTCCTACGAGCAGTACTTC. The encoded protein is CASSGREAGPSYEQYF.

This chain links TRBV28 with TRBJ2-3, with 9 bases that match TRBD2. The trim removed 5 bases at V and 5 bases at J, leaving 14 bases unmatched. The CDR3 length is 17 residues. Per the germline V gene, CDR1 is MDHEN and CDR2 is SYDVKM. DNA of the CDR3: TGTGCCAGCAGTCTCCACACCGGGACTAGCACGAGAGATACGCAGTATTTT. This codes for CASSLHTGTSTRDTQYF.

This chain connects TRBV7-9 to TRBJ2-7; TRBD1 matches 7 bases. The CDR3 has 15 residues. V dropped 5 bases and J dropped 3; count of bases not matched to a gene: 10. Germline V CDR1 and CDR2: SEHNR, FQNEAQ (reference sequence). The CDR3 nucleotides are TGTGCCAGCAGCGCGTGGGCAGGGGGTATCTACGAGCAGTACTTC. The encoded protein is CASSAWAGGIYEQYF.

This clone came up a few times. The chain links TRBV5-8 to TRBJ2-7; tentative D call: TRBD2 (5 bases). The V gene's germline CDR1 is SGHTS and CDR2 YDEGEE. Trimming pared 4 bases from V and 2 bases from J, leaving 19 bases between. This CDR3 is 16 amino acids long. CDR3 residues: CASSQTAFREPYEQYF. The DNA for the CDR3 is TGTGCCAGCAGCCAAACGGCCTTCCGGGAACCCTACGAGCAGTACTTC. Looking up the rest from reference TRBV5-8 and TRBJ2-7 gives the full variable domain: EAGVTQSPTHLIKTRGQQATLRCSPISGHTSVYWYQQALGLGLQFLLWYDEGEERNRGNFPPRFSGRQFPNYSSELNVNALELEDSALYLCASSQTAFREPYEQYFGPGTRLTVT.

The chain combines TRBV20-1 with TRBJ2-3; D might be TRBD2 (6 bases). CDR1 is DFQATT, CDR2 SNEGSKA, per germline (reference sequence). This CDR3 comprises 14 residues. V lost 3 bases and J lost 5, with 15 bases in between. In nucleotides, the CDR3 is TGCAGTGCTAGTATTCGGGAGTGGGGAGATACGCAGTATTTT. It translates to CSASIREWGDTQYF.

The J gene is TRBJ2-2, the V gene TRBV5-1; the D gene is possibly TRBD1 (5 bases). V was cut by 4 bases and J by 3 bases, with 10 bases left in between. The germline V gene encodes CDR1 SGHRS and CDR2 YFSETQ. This CDR3 is built from 14 residues. The CDR3 loop is CASSPGWDTGELFF. As DNA, the CDR3 is TGCGCCAGCAGCCCAGGGTGGGACACCGGGGAGCTGTTTTTT.

V gene TRBV7-2 combines with J gene TRBJ2-3, with 10 bases aligning to TRBD2. The trim removed 4 bases at V and 5 bases at J, leaving 9 bases unmatched. Germline CDR1 SGHTA, CDR2 FQGNSA. The CDR3 runs to 16 residues. This CDR3 reads CASSSHPAGGLDTQYF. The CDR3 nucleotides read TGTGCCAGCAGCTCACACCCAGCGGGGGGGTTAGATACGCAGTATTTT.

The chain employs TRBV7-8 and TRBJ2-7; 9 nucleotides line up with TRBD1. The germline gives CDR1 SGHVS, CDR2 FQNEAQ. Unmatched junction bases numbered 8, after V lost 3 bases and J lost 5 bases. The CDR3 length is 15 residues. DNA of the CDR3: TGTGCCAGCAGCTTGGCCGGGACAGGGCGTCACGAGCAGTACTTC. It is translated as CASSLAGTGRHEQYF. Based on the CDR3 plus reference TRBV7-8 and TRBJ2-7, the full variable domain is GAGVSQSPRYKVAKRGQDVALRCDPISGHVSLFWYQQALGQGPEFLTYFQNEAQLDKSGLPSDRFFAERPEGSVSTLKIQRTQQEDSAVYLCASSLAGTGRHEQYFGPGTRLTVT.